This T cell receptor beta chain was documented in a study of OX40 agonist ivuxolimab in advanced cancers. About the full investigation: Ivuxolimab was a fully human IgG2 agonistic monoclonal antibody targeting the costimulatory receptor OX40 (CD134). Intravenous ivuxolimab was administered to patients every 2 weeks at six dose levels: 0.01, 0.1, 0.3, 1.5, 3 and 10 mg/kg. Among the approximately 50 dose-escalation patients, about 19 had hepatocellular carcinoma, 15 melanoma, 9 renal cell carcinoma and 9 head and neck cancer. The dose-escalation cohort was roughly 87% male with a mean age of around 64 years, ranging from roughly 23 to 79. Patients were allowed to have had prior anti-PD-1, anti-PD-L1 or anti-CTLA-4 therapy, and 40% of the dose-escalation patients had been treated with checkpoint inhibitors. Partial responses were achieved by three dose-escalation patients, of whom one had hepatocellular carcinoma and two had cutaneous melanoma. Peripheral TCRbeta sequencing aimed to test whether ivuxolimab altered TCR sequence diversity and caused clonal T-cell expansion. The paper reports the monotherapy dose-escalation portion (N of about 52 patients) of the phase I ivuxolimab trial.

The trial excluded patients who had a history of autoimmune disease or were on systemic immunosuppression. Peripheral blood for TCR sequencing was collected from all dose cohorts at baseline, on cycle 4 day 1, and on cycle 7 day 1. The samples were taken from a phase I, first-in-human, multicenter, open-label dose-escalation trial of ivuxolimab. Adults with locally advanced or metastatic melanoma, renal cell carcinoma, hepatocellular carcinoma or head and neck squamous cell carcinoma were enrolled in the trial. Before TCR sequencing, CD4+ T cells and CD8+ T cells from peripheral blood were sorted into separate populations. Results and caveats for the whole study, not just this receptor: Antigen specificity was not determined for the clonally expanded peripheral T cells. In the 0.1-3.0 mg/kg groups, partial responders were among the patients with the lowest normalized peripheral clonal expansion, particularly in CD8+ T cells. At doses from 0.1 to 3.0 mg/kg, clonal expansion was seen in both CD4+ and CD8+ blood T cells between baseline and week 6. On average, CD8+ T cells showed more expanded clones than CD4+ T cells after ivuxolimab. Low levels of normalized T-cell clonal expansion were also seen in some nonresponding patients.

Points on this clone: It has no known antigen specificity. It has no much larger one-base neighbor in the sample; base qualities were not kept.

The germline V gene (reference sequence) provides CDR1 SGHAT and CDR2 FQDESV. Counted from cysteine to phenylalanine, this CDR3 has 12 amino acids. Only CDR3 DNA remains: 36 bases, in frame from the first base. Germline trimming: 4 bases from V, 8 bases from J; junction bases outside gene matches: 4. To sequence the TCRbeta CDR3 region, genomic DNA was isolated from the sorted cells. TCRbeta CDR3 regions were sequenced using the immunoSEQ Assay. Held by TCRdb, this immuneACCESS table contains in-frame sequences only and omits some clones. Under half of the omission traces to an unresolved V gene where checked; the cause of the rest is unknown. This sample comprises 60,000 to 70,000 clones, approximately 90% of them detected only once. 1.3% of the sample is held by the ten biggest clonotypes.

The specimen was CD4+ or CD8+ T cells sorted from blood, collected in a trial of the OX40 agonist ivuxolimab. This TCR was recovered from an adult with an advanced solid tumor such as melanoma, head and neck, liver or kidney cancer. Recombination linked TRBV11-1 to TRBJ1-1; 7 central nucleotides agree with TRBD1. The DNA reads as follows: TGTGCCAGCAGCTGGAGACAGGGCGAAGCTTTCTTT. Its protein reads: CASSWRQGEAFF.